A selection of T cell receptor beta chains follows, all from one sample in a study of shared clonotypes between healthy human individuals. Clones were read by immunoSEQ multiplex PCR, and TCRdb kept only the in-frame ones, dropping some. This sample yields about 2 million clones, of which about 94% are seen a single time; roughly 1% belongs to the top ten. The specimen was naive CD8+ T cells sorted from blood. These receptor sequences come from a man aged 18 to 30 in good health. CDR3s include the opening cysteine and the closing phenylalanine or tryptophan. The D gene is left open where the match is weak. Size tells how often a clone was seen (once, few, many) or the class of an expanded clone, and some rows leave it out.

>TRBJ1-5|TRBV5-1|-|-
CASSLDGGYQPQHF
TGCGCCAGCAGCTTGGACGGGGGGTATCAGCCCCAGCATTTT
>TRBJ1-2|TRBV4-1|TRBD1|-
CASSQAATGDGYTF
TGCGCCAGCAGCCAAGCCGCGACAGGGGACGGCTACACCTTC
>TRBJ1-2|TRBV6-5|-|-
CASSYSKLDNFYGYTF
TGTGCCAGCAGTTACTCGAAGTTGGACAACTTCTATGGCTACACCTTC
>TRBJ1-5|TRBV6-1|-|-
CASSPEGGDQPQHF
TGTGCCAGCAGCCCCGAGGGGGGGGATCAGCCCCAGCATTTT
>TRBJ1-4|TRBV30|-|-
CARSAGGPLNEKLFF
TGTGCCAGAAGCGCGGGAGGACCCCTTAATGAAAAACTGTTTTTT
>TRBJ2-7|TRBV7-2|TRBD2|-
CASSLVSGGAYEQYF
TGTGCCAGCAGCTTAGTTAGCGGGGGGGCCTACGAGCAGTACTTC
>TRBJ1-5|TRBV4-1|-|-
CASSPDQRGSHQPQHF
TGCGCCAGCAGCCCGGATCAGAGGGGTTCGCATCAGCCCCAGCATTTT
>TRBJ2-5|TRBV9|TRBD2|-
CASSVGSGRALLETQYF
TGTGCCAGCAGCGTAGGCAGCGGGAGGGCCCTCCTTGAGACCCAGTACTTC
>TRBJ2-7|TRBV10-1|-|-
CASSESRGRVDEQYF
TGCGCCAGCAGTGAGTCGAGGGGAAGAGTCGACGAGCAGTACTTC
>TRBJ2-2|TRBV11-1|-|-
CASSLNWETSFTGELFF
TGTGCCAGCAGCTTAAATTGGGAGACCTCTTTCACCGGGGAGCTGTTTTTT
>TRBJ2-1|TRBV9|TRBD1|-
CASSLISTGVGEQFF
TGTGCCAGCAGCCTAATCTCCACAGGGGTCGGTGAGCAGTTCTTC
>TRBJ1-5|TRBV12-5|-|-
CASGLGPTNQPQHF
TGTGCTAGTGGTTTGGGACCCACAAATCAGCCCCAGCATTTT
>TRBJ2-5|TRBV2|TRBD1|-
CASSPGTALGGQETQYF
TGTGCCAGCAGTCCCGGGACAGCTTTAGGGGGTCAAGAGACCCAGTACTTC
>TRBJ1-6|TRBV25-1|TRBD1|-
CASSVTGGSPLHF
TGTGCCAGCAGTGTGACAGGGGGATCACCCCTCCACTTT
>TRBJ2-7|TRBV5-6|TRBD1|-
CASSSPGTGTYYEQYF
TGTGCCAGCAGCTCGCCTGGGACAGGGACCTACTACGAGCAGTACTTC
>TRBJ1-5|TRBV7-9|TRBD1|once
CASSLDTTGGADQPQHF
TGTGCCAGCAGCTTAGACACGACAGGGGGCGCGGATCAGCCCCAGCATTTT
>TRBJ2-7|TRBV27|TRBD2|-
CASSWGLGYEQYF
TGTGCCAGCAGTTGGGGACTAGGCTACGAGCAGTACTTC
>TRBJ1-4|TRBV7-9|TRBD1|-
CASSRSGQGFPNEKLFF
TGTGCCAGCAGTCGATCCGGACAGGGCTTCCCTAATGAAAAACTGTTTTTT
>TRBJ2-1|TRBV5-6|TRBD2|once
CASSLVLADEQFF
TGTGCCAGCAGCTTGGTGCTAGCGGATGAGCAGTTCTTC
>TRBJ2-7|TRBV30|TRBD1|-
CAWSVWDRSYEQYF
TGTGCCTGGAGTGTGTGGGACAGGAGCTACGAGCAGTACTTC
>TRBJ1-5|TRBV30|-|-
CAWSAFSGYQPQHF
TGTGCCTGGAGTGCCTTTAGTGGGTATCAGCCCCAGCATTTT
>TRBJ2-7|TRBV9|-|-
CASSPWGESSYEQYF
TGTGCCAGCAGCCCCTGGGGGGAGAGCTCCTACGAGCAGTACTTC
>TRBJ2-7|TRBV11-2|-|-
CASRPQLSTSEQYF
TGTGCCAGCAGGCCCCAGTTGTCTACTAGCGAGCAGTACTTC
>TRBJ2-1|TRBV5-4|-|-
CASSLYASNEQFF
TGTGCCAGCAGCTTGTACGCTAGCAATGAGCAGTTCTTC
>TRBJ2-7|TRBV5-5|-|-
CASSLPNSYYEQYF
TGTGCCAGCAGCCTCCCCAACAGTTACTACGAGCAGTACTTC
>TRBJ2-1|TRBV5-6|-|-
CASSSEARYNEQFF
TGTGCCAGCAGCTCGGAGGCGAGGTACAATGAGCAGTTCTTC